This TCR beta chain was documented in a study of cytomegalovirus exposure and HLA in healthy donors. Findings and caveats of the study: Only CMV serostatus was available as immune exposure information.

With 60 Vbeta and 13 Jbeta primers, the PCR was carried out. Clones were sequenced by immunoSEQ multiplex PCR, and TCRdb holds only the in-frame ones, with some missing. The data show approximately 86,000 clones, around 85% seen once. About this clone: Antigen unknown.

V was clipped by 0 bases and J by 6 bases; unmatched bases: 6. The CDR3 is made up of 15 amino acids. In germline, CDR1 is PRHDT, CDR2 FYEKMQ (reference sequence). The V and J genes are TRBV13 and TRBJ2-7; 9 nucleotides align to TRBD2. The source is a man in his forties in good health and CMV-seropositive. Specimen: PBMCs. The CDR3, as DNA: TGTGCCAGCAGCTTAGGCAGTCTAGCGGGGAGCGAGCAGTACTTC. This translates into CASSLGSLAGSEQYF. The full variable domain, rest sourced from reference TRBV13 and TRBJ2-7, is AAGVIQSPRHLIKEKRETATLKCYPIPRHDTVYWYQQGPGQDPQFLISFYEKMQSDKGSIPDRFSAQQFSDYHSELNMSSLELGDSALYFCASSLGSLAGSEQYFGPGTRLTVT.